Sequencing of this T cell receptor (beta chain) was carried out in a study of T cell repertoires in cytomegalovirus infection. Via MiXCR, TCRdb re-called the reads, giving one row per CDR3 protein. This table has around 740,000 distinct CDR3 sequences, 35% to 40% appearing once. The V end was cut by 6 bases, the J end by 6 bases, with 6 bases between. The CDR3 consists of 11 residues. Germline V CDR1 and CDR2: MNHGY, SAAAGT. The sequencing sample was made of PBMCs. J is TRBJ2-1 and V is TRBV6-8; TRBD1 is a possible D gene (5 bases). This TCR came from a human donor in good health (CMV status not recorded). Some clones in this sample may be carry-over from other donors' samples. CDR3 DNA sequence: TGTGCCAGCAGGGACATCAATGAGCAGTTCTTC. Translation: CASRDINEQFF.